In its sample, the clone carrying this T cell receptor (beta chain) was seen once. These data belong to a study of cytomegalovirus exposure and HLA in healthy donors. Germline CDR1 reads LNHDA; CDR2 reads SQIVND (reference sequence). CDR3 length: 15 residues. J gave up 5 bases and V 3 bases, and 7 bases lay outside the gene matches. This PCR relied on a set of 60 Vbeta primers and 13 Jbeta primers. Generated by immunoSEQ multiplex PCR, the TCRdb table keeps only in-frame clones and is missing some. The sample yields 100,000 to 150,000 clones, roughly 76% seen once. Material for sequencing was PBMCs. V usage is TRBV19 and J usage is TRBJ1-3, with 7 bases identical to TRBD1. The clonotype was recovered from a woman aged 55-69 years in good health and CMV-seropositive. This CDR3 reads CASSIRAGGRNTIYF. Written as DNA, the CDR3 is TGTGCCAGTAGTATTCGCGCAGGGGGTCGAAACACCATATATTTT. Combining the CDR3 with reference TRBV19 and TRBJ1-3 gives the whole variable domain DGGITQSPKYLFRKEGQNVTLSCEQNLNHDAMYWYRQDPGQGLRLIYYSQIVNDFQKGDIAEGYSVSREKKESFPLTVTSAQKNPTAFYLCASSIRAGGRNTIYFGEGSWLTVV.